The present entry profiles one T cell receptor beta chain with its context. The table came from immunoSEQ multiplex PCR; TCRdb's copy has only in-frame clones and leaves some out. The repertoire holds around 32,000 clones, with approximately 86% as singletons. CDR3 size: 16 residues. V was clipped by 3 bases and J by 1 base, with 13 bases between them. Germline V gene lookup returns CDR1 KGHSH and CDR2 LQKENI. This entry is derived from a study of stem cell transplantation in POMP-related autoinflammatory disease. The clonotype originates from a human donor with POMP-related autoinflammation and immune dysregulation (PRAID). The chain recombines TRBV18 with TRBJ1-3; D possibly corresponds to TRBD1 (6 bases). The sample in question was CD4+ T cells from PBMCs, obtained before stem cell transplantation. The CDR3 DNA sequence: TGTGCCAGCTCACCGGGGGCGGCGAAGTCTGGAAACACCATATATTTT. Amino acids: CASSPGAAKSGNTIYF.